A single sample is the source of the 22 T cell receptor beta chains below, sequenced in a study of blood T cell repertoires in COVID-19. Assay used: immunoSEQ multiplex PCR; TCRdb lists only in-frame clones, some missing. In the table there are 200,000 to 250,000 clones, 86% of which are singletons. The sequenced sample consisted of PBMCs or T cells enriched from blood (not recorded which). The receptor source for this set is a woman between 45 and 60 years old in a cohort exposed to, infected with or recovered from COVID-19 (not recorded which).

This clone was detected a few times. The chain carries TRBV9 and TRBJ2-1, with D tentatively TRBD1 (5 bases). This CDR3 is built from 15 residues. Trimming took 0 bases from V and 7 from J, leaving 14 bases between them. Looked up from germline, CDR1 is SGDLS and CDR2 is YYNGEE. The CDR3 DNA follows: TGTGCCAGCAGCGTAGGGGGCGCCGCTGGGAATGAGCAGTTCTTC. It specifies CASSVGGAAGNEQFF.

The chain employs TRBV28 and TRBJ2-2; 10 bases map to TRBD2. V lost 8 bases to trimming and J lost 3 bases; unmatched junction nucleotides: 3. CDR3 length: 14 amino acids. The V gene's germline CDR1 is MDHEN and CDR2 SYDVKM. This chain's CDR3 is CASFSGGYTGELFF. The CDR3 nucleotides are TGTGCCAGCTTTAGCGGGGGGTACACCGGGGAGCTGTTTTTT. The full variable domain, completed using reference TRBV28 and TRBJ2-2, is DVKVTQSSRYLVKRTGEKVFLECVQDMDHENMFWYRQDPGLGLRLIYFSYDVKMKEKGDIPEGYSVSREKKERFSLILESASTNQTSMYLCASFSGGYTGELFFGEGSRLTVL.

The chain links TRBV19 to TRBJ2-2; 7 bases agree with TRBD2. Germline assignment: CDR1 LNHDA and CDR2 SQIVND (reference sequence). The J segment lost 4 bases and the V segment lost 5 bases, leaving 4 bases of the junction unmatched. CDR3 size: 14 residues. CDR3 amino acids: CASSGGVSTGELFF. The CDR3, as DNA: TGTGCCAGTAGTGGGGGGGTTAGCACCGGGGAGCTGTTTTTT.

This clone is a singleton in its sample. This sequence joins TRBV7-2 and TRBJ1-2, with 10 bases that match TRBD1. The CDR3 extends over 14 amino acids. The junction had 6 bases not matched to a gene; V was cut back by 5 bases and J by 6 bases. Germline V gives CDR1 SGHTA, CDR2 FQGNSA. The DNA for the CDR3 is TGTGCCAGCAGCGTCCGGGACAGGGGACATGGCTACACCTTC. As protein: CASSVRDRGHGYTF. The full variable domain, rest sourced from reference TRBV7-2 and TRBJ1-2, is GAGVSQSPSNKVTEKGKDVELRCDPISGHTALYWYRQSLGQGLEFLIYFQGNSAPDKSGLPSDRFSAERTGGSVSTLTIQRTQQEDSAVYLCASSVRDRGHGYTFGSGTRLTVV.

This chain connects TRBV27 to TRBJ1-6; D not resolved. Per germline, CDR1 MNHEY and CDR2 SMNVEV (reference sequence). The CDR3 runs 14 residues. Trimming pared 3 bases from V and 4 bases from J, leaving 7 bases between. The CDR3 DNA reads TGTGCCAGCAGTTTTAGCAAATATAATTCACCCCTCCACTTT. Translation: CASSFSKYNSPLHF.

The rearrangement uses TRBV2 and TRBJ1-2, with 10 bases aligning to TRBD1. V trimming: 3 bases; J trimming: 8 bases; junction bases outside the gene matches: 9. The CDR3 covers 15 residues. The germline gives CDR1 SNHLY, CDR2 FYNNEI. CDR3 protein: CASSEARQGAGGYTF. In DNA, the CDR3 is TGTGCCAGCAGTGAGGCCCGACAGGGGGCGGGGGGCTACACCTTC. Complete variable domain (other parts from reference TRBV2 and TRBJ1-2): EPEVTQTPSHQVTQMGQEVILRCVPISNHLYFYWYRQILGQKVEFLVSFYNNEISEKSEIFDDQFSVERPDGSNFTLKIRSTKLEDSAMYFCASSEARQGAGGYTFGSGTRLTVV.

The rearrangement links TRBV5-6 to TRBJ2-3; 7 bases line up with TRBD2. The V segment lost 3 bases and the J segment 0 bases; nucleotides outside the gene matches: 7. Germline CDR1 reads SGHDT; CDR2 reads YYEEEE. The CDR3 is 16 amino acids. The CDR3 sequence is CASSSQRGRSTDTQYF. CDR3 sequence (DNA): TGTGCCAGCAGCTCCCAGCGGGGAAGGAGCACAGATACGCAGTATTTT.

The V and J genes are TRBV11-2 and TRBJ2-7; D gene uncertain. CDR1 SGHAT and CDR2 FQNNGV come from the germline V gene. This CDR3 spans 14 amino acids. V shed 1 base and J shed 2 bases, with 9 bases lying between them. The DNA for the CDR3 is TGTGCCAGCAGCTTAGGGGCAGTCACCTACGAGCAGTACTTC. Protein product: CASSLGAVTYEQYF.

A few counts support this clone. The chain couples TRBV7-2 to TRBJ1-6; tentative D call: TRBD1 (5 bases). Germline values: CDR1 SGHTA, CDR2 FQGNSA. V dropped 1 base and J dropped 7 bases, with 23 bases sitting between them. This CDR3 has 19 amino acids. As DNA, the CDR3 is TGTGCCAGCAGCTTAGGATCTTCGCCCTCCGGGGGAGCGAATTCACCCCTCCACTTT. This gives the protein CASSLGSSPSGGANSPLHF. The whole variable domain, filled in from reference TRBV7-2 and TRBJ1-6, reads GAGVSQSPSNKVTEKGKDVELRCDPISGHTALYWYRQSLGQGLEFLIYFQGNSAPDKSGLPSDRFSAERTGGSVSTLTIQRTQQEDSAVYLCASSLGSSPSGGANSPLHFGNGTRLTVT.

The V and J genes are TRBV27 and TRBJ1-2; 8 bases are a match to TRBD1. The CDR3 totals 16 residues. Trimming removed 5 bases from V and 4 bases from J; junction bases left unmatched: 12. CDR1 and CDR2 from the germline V gene are MNHEY and SMNVEV (reference sequence). Here the CDR3 reads CASSPEDRAGLYGYTF. CDR3 nucleotide sequence: TGTGCCAGCAGTCCCGAGGACAGGGCAGGGCTCTATGGCTACACCTTC.

This rearrangement joins TRBV7-2 to TRBJ2-5; 12 positions match TRBD2. J was trimmed by 5 bases and V by 6 bases; bases with no gene match: 10. The length of the CDR3 is 16 residues. Germline V lookup: CDR1 SGHTA, CDR2 FQGNSA. CDR3 in amino acids: CASRPELAGGGETQYF. In DNA form, the CDR3 reads TGTGCCAGCAGACCCGAACTAGCGGGGGGTGGGGAGACCCAGTACTTC. Looking up the rest from reference TRBV7-2 and TRBJ2-5 gives the full variable domain: GAGVSQSPSNKVTEKGKDVELRCDPISGHTALYWYRQSLGQGLEFLIYFQGNSAPDKSGLPSDRFSAERTGGSVSTLTIQRTQQEDSAVYLCASRPELAGGGETQYFGPGTRLLVL.

V is TRBV2 and J is TRBJ1-2, with 9 nucleotides matching TRBD1. The CDR3 runs 14 residues. CDR1 and CDR2 from the germline V gene are SNHLY and FYNNEI. With 6 bases clipped from V and 4 bases from J, the junction kept 6 bases outside the gene matches. This CDR3 reads CASRNRGPGYGYTF. CDR3 bases: TGTGCCAGCAGGAACAGGGGGCCCGGCTATGGCTACACCTTC.

This chain joins TRBV5-1 and TRBJ2-1, with D unresolved. The germline CDR1 and CDR2 sequences are SGHRS and YFSETQ. The CDR3 is 14 amino acids. V shed 0 bases and J shed 4 bases, with 8 bases lying between them. As DNA, the CDR3 is TGCGCCAGCAGCTTGGATGGGCGTTACAATGAGCAGTTCTTC. Amino acid sequence: CASSLDGRYNEQFF.

The gene calls are TRBV20-1 and TRBJ2-5, with D uncertain. The V gene lost 3 bases and the J gene lost 3 bases, with 11 bases spanning the gap. From germline, CDR1 is DFQATT and CDR2 SNEGSKA (reference sequence). This CDR3 is 13 amino acids long. In DNA, the CDR3 is TGCAGTGCTAGTTTGGCTAGAAAAGAGACCCAGTACTTC. Translating it yields CSASLARKETQYF.

The rearrangement joins TRBV7-9 to TRBJ1-2; 9 nucleotides agree with TRBD1. Per the germline V gene, CDR1 is SEHNR and CDR2 is FQNEAQ (reference sequence). The CDR3 totals 14 residues. V lost 2 bases, J lost 8 bases, and 6 bases stayed unmatched. CDR3 in DNA: TGTGCCAGCAGCTTACTACAGGGGGCGCAAGGCTACACCTTC. As protein: CASSLLQGAQGYTF.

In this sample, this clone turned up a few times. V gene TRBV28 combines with J gene TRBJ1-5; perhaps TRBD1 as D (5 bases). The CDR3 loop spans 15 amino acids. Germline CDR1 is MDHEN and CDR2 is SYDVKM. With 3 bases removed from V and 6 bases from J, the gap between germline ends came to 15 bases. The CDR3 loop is CASSFRGGDGQPQHF. DNA for the CDR3: TGTGCCAGCAGTTTCCGAGGAGGGGACGGTCAGCCCCAGCATTTT.

V and J are TRBV6-5 and TRBJ1-5; possibly TRBD1 for D (5 bases). The germline CDR1 and CDR2 sequences are MNHEY and SVGAGI. The CDR3 runs to 13 residues. V lost 6 bases and J lost 7, with 13 bases in between. DNA of the CDR3: TGTGCCAGCAGCTCGGACATGTTGCAGCCCCAGCATTTT. Translating it yields CASSSDMLQPQHF.

The chain employs TRBV4-3 and TRBJ1-1, with 9 bases fitting TRBD1. The CDR3 is 15 residues long. V dropped 4 bases and J dropped 6; count of bases not matched to a gene: 9. Germline V gene lookup returns CDR1 LGHNA and CDR2 YSLEER. The CDR3 region has the DNA TGCGCCAGCAGCCGAACCGGGACAGGGTCGCCTGAAGCTTTCTTT. Translated, it gives CASSRTGTGSPEAFF.

The chain uses TRBV7-2 and TRBJ2-4, with 7 bases aligning to TRBD2. CDR1 SGHTA and CDR2 FQGNSA come from the germline V gene. The ends lost 5 bases at V and 0 bases at J; junction bases unmatched: 4. The CDR3 extends over 15 amino acids. The CDR3 nucleotides read TGTGCCAGCAGCCAAGCGGGGCTAGCCAAAAACATTCAGTACTTC. It codes for CASSQAGLAKNIQYF.

The V and J genes are TRBV6-5 and TRBJ2-2; 8 positions match TRBD2. CDR3 length: 14 residues. V shed 7 bases and J 0 bases; nucleotides not matched to a gene: 1. The germline gives CDR1 MNHEY, CDR2 SVGAGI. The CDR3 DNA sequence: TGTGCCAGCAAGCGGGGGCCGAACACCGGGGAGCTGTTTTTT. Translation: CASKRGPNTGELFF.

The CDR3 sequence: CASSQSGGVRGEQYF. The CDR3 DNA is TGTGCCAGTAGTCAATCGGGGGGTGTAAGAGGAGAGCAGTACTTC. The rearrangement uses TRBV19 and TRBJ2-7, with 7 nucleotides matching TRBD2. This CDR3 has 15 amino acids. V was clipped by 5 bases and J by 7 bases; unmatched bases: 14. In germline, CDR1 is LNHDA, CDR2 SQIVND (reference sequence).

This chain connects TRBV5-6 to TRBJ2-7; TRBD2 is a possible D gene (5 bases). V lost 4 bases and J lost 7, with 24 bases in between. This CDR3 has 16 residues. Germline V CDR1 and CDR2: SGHDT, YYEEEE. CDR3 residues: CASSPSPGGRWVEQYF. The CDR3 region has the DNA TGTGCCAGCAGCCCGAGCCCCGGAGGAAGGTGGGTAGAGCAGTACTTC. The entire variable domain, with the rest obtained from reference TRBV5-6 and TRBJ2-7, is as follows: DAGVTQSPTHLIKTRGQQVTLRCSPKSGHDTVSWYQQALGQGPQFIFQYYEEEERQRGNFPDRFSGHQFPNYSSELNVNALLLGDSALYLCASSPSPGGRWVEQYFGPGTRLTVT.